The 28 T cell receptor beta chains reported below all come from one sample, sequenced in a study of identical twins. TCRdb re-called the 5' RACE reads with MiXCR, one entry per CDR3 protein. The sample lists roughly 1.6 million distinct CDR3 sequences, under 35% occurring once. Sequences were obtained from cord blood. These receptors were obtained from a newborn girl in good health.

This clonotype was observed a handful of times. The rearrangement joins TRBV29-1 to TRBJ1-1, with a possible D match to TRBD1 (6 bases). V was pared by 6 bases and J by 4 bases, with 12 bases between. The CDR3 contains 12 residues. Germline-derived CDR1 and CDR2 are SQVTM and ANQGSEA. CDR3 DNA sequence: TGCAGCGTACAGGGTGGTAGCACTGAAGCTTTCTTT. Translation gives CSVQGGSTEAFF.

There are a few counts of this clonotype. The CDR3 reads CSAVTSGAFRGAQYF. DNA for the CDR3: TGCAGTGCAGTGACTAGCGGGGCATTCCGGGGGGCCCAGTACTTC. The chain recombines TRBV20-1 with TRBJ2-5, with 11 bases aligning to TRBD2. Germline V gene lookup returns CDR1 DFQATT and CDR2 SNEGSKA (reference sequence). The CDR3 runs 15 residues. Unmatched junction bases numbered 15, after V lost 6 bases and J lost 9 bases.

A few counts support this clonotype. The V and J genes are TRBV20-1 and TRBJ2-3; 7 bases fit TRBD2. Germline CDR1 and CDR2: DFQATT and SNEGSKA (reference sequence). After removal of 6 bases from V and 0 bases from J, the junction contained 9 bases not matched to a gene. CDR3 size: 15 residues. The CDR3 nucleotides are TGCAGTGCGCGCATAGCGGGTCCTAGCACAGATACGCAGTATTTT. It codes for CSARIAGPSTDTQYF.

A single count supports this clonotype. V usage is TRBV12-5 and J usage is TRBJ1-1; 10 positions match TRBD1. Germline assignment: CDR1 LGHNT and CDR2 FRNRAP. The CDR3 length is 13 residues. V lost 5 bases to trimming and J lost 10 bases; unmatched junction nucleotides: 7. The CDR3 loop is CASGLPGTGVAFF. The CDR3 DNA sequence: TGTGCTAGTGGTCTCCCCGGGACAGGGGTAGCTTTCTTT.

DNA of the CDR3: TGTGCCAGCAGTTTATCGGTCATAGGCCACGAGCAGTACTTC. Residues: CASSLSVIGHEQYF. This rearrangement joins TRBV27 to TRBJ2-7; D not resolved. Trimming took off 0 bases at V and 5 bases at J, with 11 bases between the two ends. This CDR3 is 14 amino acids long. CDR1 is MNHEY, CDR2 SMNVEV, per germline (reference sequence).

In its sample, this clonotype was seen many times. This chain connects TRBV4-2 to TRBJ2-3; a weak D match, TRBD1 (5 bases). Deletions cut 2 bases from V and 5 bases from J, with 8 bases between. Per the germline V gene, CDR1 is LGHNA and CDR2 is YNFKEQ. The length of the CDR3 is 13 residues. CDR3 nucleotide sequence: TGTGCCAGCAGCCAACGTCAGGGAGATACGCAGTATTTT. Amino acid sequence: CASSQRQGDTQYF.

V usage is TRBV20-1 and J usage is TRBJ2-3; D could derive from TRBD1 or TRBD2 (6 bases each). V dropped 0 bases and J dropped 9 bases, with 10 bases sitting between them. The CDR3 is 12 residues long. CDR1 and CDR2 from the germline V gene are DFQATT and SNEGSKA (reference sequence). CDR3 protein: CSARDNGGTQYF. The CDR3 coding sequence is TGCAGTGCTAGAGATAACGGGGGCACGCAGTATTTT.

This clonotype was seen more than once but under ten times. J is TRBJ2-6 and V is TRBV12-3 or TRBV12-4; D possibly corresponds to TRBD1 (5 bases). The CDR3 runs to 16 residues. Trimming cost V 3 bases and J 3 bases, with 12 bases left between them. The CDR3 region is CASSLGRDYGANVLTF. The DNA of the CDR3 is TGTGCCAGCAGTTTGGGCAGGGATTATGGGGCCAACGTCCTGACTTTC.

This clonotype was detected only a few times. The V and J genes are TRBV6-1 and TRBJ2-1, with 13 bases fitting TRBD2. Germline CDR1 MNHNS, CDR2 SASEGT. The J segment lost 8 bases and the V segment lost 5 bases, leaving 12 bases of the junction unmatched. The CDR3 consists of 17 residues. Written as DNA, the CDR3 is TGTGCCAGCAGTCGTAACGGACTAGCGGGAGTAAACGATGAGCAGTTCTTC. This translates into CASSRNGLAGVNDEQFF.

In its sample, this clonotype was seen a few times. The gene calls are TRBV20-1 and TRBJ1-6, with a tentative D call TRBD1 (6 bases). V was trimmed by 6 bases and J by 0 bases, leaving 12 bases between them. CDR3 length equals 15 residues. Germline V gene data show CDR1 as DFQATT and CDR2 as SNEGSKA (reference sequence). This CDR3 reads CSALGQSSYNSPLHF. The CDR3 coding sequence is TGCAGTGCACTTGGACAGAGCTCCTATAATTCACCCCTCCACTTT.

This clonotype was counted a single time. The V gene is TRBV10-3, the J gene TRBJ1-2, with D possibly being TRBD1 (5 bases). Trimming took off 7 bases at V and 8 bases at J, with 14 bases between the two ends. The CDR3 is 12 amino acids. Germline loops: CDR1 ENHRY, CDR2 SYGVKD. The CDR3 loop reads CAITGTGEGYTF. The CDR3 DNA reads as TGTGCCATCACTGGAACAGGAGAAGGCTACACCTTC.

This sequence joins TRBV29-1 and TRBJ1-2; D is perhaps TRBD1 (6 bases). V lost 6 bases and J lost 2, with 13 bases in between. Germline V gene sequence: CDR1 SQVTM, CDR2 ANQGSEA. The CDR3 contains 13 residues. The CDR3 sequence is CSVRLTGNYGYTF. Here the CDR3 DNA reads TGCAGCGTCAGACTAACAGGGAACTATGGCTACACCTTC.

This clonotype was observed many times. The gene calls are TRBV28 and TRBJ2-7; D uncertain. CDR1 is MDHEN and CDR2 is SYDVKM in the germline V gene. The CDR3 has 13 amino acids. Trimming cost V 6 bases and J 5 bases, with 14 bases left between them. DNA of the CDR3: TGTGCCAGCAGAAAGTTTGCCAGAGACGAGCAGTACTTC. Translated: CASRKFARDEQYF.

The CDR3 bases are TGTGCCAGCAGTTCCCCCCTGGCAGGTCACAATGAGCAGTTCTTC. Amino acid sequence: CASSSPLAGHNEQFF. The V call is TRBV27, the J call TRBJ2-1, with D unresolved. Trimming took 4 bases from V and 5 from J, leaving 15 bases between them. Germline-derived CDR1 and CDR2 are MNHEY and SMNVEV (reference sequence). This CDR3 contains 15 residues.

The chain combines TRBV20-1 with TRBJ2-7; 8 positions match TRBD2. With 3 bases clipped from V and 4 bases from J, the junction kept 11 bases outside the gene matches. Per the germline V gene, CDR1 is DFQATT and CDR2 is SNEGSKA (reference sequence). The CDR3 has 15 amino acids. CDR3 amino acids: CSARIPGLGEYEQYF. For the CDR3, the DNA is TGCAGTGCTAGGATTCCGGGACTAGGAGAATACGAGCAGTACTTC.

With respect to this clonotype: The junction departs from the called germline gene at one end, perhaps through a read error. The chain combines TRBV2 with TRBJ2-6, with D possibly matching TRBD1 (5 bases). Per the germline V gene, CDR1 is SNHLY and CDR2 is FYNNEI. The CDR3 length is 13 residues. The CDR3 region is CAKRASGANVLAF. In nucleotides, the CDR3 is TGTGCCAAAAGGGCTTCTGGGGCCAACGTCCTGGCTTTC.

The chain has TRBV29-1 and TRBJ1-4, with D hard to call. The CDR3 is 12 amino acids. The V gene's germline CDR1 is SQVTM and CDR2 ANQGSEA. V dropped 7 bases and J dropped 4 bases, with 10 bases sitting between them. The CDR3 region has the DNA TGCAGCGCCGGGCCCATTAATGAAAAACTGTTTTTT. Its protein is CSAGPINEKLFF.

The chain uses TRBV25-1 and TRBJ1-2; 10 positions agree with TRBD1. Germline CDR1 and CDR2: MGHDK and SYGVNS. The CDR3 consists of 15 residues. With V trimmed by 1 base and J by 7 bases, 6 bases remained unmatched. The CDR3 loop is CASSESPTGGCGYTF. The CDR3 DNA sequence: TGTGCCAGCAGTGAATCCCCGACAGGGGGCTGTGGCTACACCTTC.

This chain joins TRBV24-1 and TRBJ2-2; D unresolved. From germline, CDR1 is KGHDR and CDR2 SFDVKD. Between the trimmed V and J ends, which lost 4 bases and 6 bases, there was a span of 11 bases. The CDR3 is 14 residues long. CDR3 in DNA: TGTGCCACCAGTGACCCGATGCTGGCCGGGGAGCTGTTTTTT. Translating gives CATSDPMLAGELFF.

This clonotype was detected a few times. The gene calls are TRBV21-1 and TRBJ1-2; the DNA was not used to check the table's D call, TRBD1. TRBV21-1 counts as a pseudogene. This CDR3 is 16 amino acids long. Here the CDR3 reads CASSKAQTGLGYGYTF. CDR3 sequence (DNA): TGTGCCAGCAGCAAAGCCCAGACAGGTCTCGGCTATGGCTACACCTTC.

The rearrangement uses TRBV20-1 and TRBJ1-2; tentatively, D is TRBD1 (6 bases). Trimming shortened V by 3 bases and J by 8 bases, and 25 bases separated the two germline ends. The germline CDR1 and CDR2 sequences are DFQATT and SNEGSKA (reference sequence). CDR3 length: 16 residues. CDR3 sequence reads: CSARVIRGFWTWGYTF. CDR3 sequence (DNA): TGCAGTGCTAGGGTTATCAGGGGTTTCTGGACGTGGGGCTACACCTTC.

This chain connects TRBV25-1 to TRBJ2-3; either TRBD1 or TRBD2 may fit D (5 bases each). V was cut by 2 bases and J by 2 bases, with 11 bases left in between. Germline V gives CDR1 MGHDK, CDR2 SYGVNS. The CDR3 is 15 residues long. In DNA, the CDR3 is TGTGCCAGCAGTGAAGGGACGGGGCTCACAGATACGCAGTATTTT. This translates into CASSEGTGLTDTQYF.

This clonotype has more than one count but fewer than ten. This chain uses TRBV12-3 or TRBV12-4 with TRBJ1-2, with TRBD1 as a possible D gene (5 bases). The V end was cut by 2 bases, the J end by 4 bases, with 14 bases between. This CDR3 has 15 amino acids. CDR3 in amino acids: CASSLRRGEVYGYTF. The DNA for the CDR3 is TGTGCCAGCAGTTTACGGCGGGGGGAAGTCTATGGCTACACCTTC.

The rearrangement uses TRBV20-1 and TRBJ2-1; 9 nucleotides line up with TRBD2. J lost 6 bases, V lost 2 bases, and 11 bases had no gene match. CDR1 DFQATT and CDR2 SNEGSKA come from the germline V gene (reference sequence). The CDR3 covers 16 residues. The CDR3 bases are TGCAGTGCTAGACTAGCGGGGAGACTGGTGGGCAATGAGCAGTTCTTC. It translates to CSARLAGRLVGNEQFF.

This clonotype was seen many times. This chain joins TRBV6-1 and TRBJ1-6; D call uncertain. Per germline, CDR1 MNHNS and CDR2 SASEGT. The V and J ends lost 8 bases and 7 bases respectively, with 6 bases between them. The CDR3 covers 11 residues. CDR3 bases: TGTGCCAGCCGCGGGAATTCACCCCTCCACTTT. Encoded protein: CASRGNSPLHF.

The V and J genes are TRBV20-1 and TRBJ1-5, with unresolved D. V dropped 1 base and J dropped 2 bases, with 15 bases sitting between them. The length of the CDR3 is 16 residues. Germline V gene sequence: CDR1 DFQATT, CDR2 SNEGSKA (reference sequence). The CDR3 sequence is CSARAPRWAGNQPQHF. The CDR3, as DNA: TGCAGTGCTAGAGCTCCCCGGTGGGCAGGCAATCAGCCCCAGCATTTT.

In this sample, this clonotype turned up many times. The genes are TRBV7-2 and TRBJ2-4; no firm D call. The CDR3 runs 16 residues. Germline assignment: CDR1 SGHTA and CDR2 FQGNSA. V dropped 1 base and J dropped 0 bases, with 10 bases sitting between them. CDR3 nucleotide sequence: TGTGCCAGCAGCTTAGGGTCCACGGTAGCCAAAAACATTCAGTACTTC. It encodes CASSLGSTVAKNIQYF.

V and J are TRBV11-2 and TRBJ1-6, with D uncertain. V shed 4 bases and J shed 1 base, with 8 bases lying between them. CDR1 and CDR2 from the germline V gene are SGHAT and FQNNGV. CDR3 length: 15 amino acids. The CDR3 reads CASSSRESYNSPLHF. The CDR3 region has the DNA TGTGCCAGCAGCTCGAGAGAATCCTATAATTCACCCCTCCACTTT.